This passage covers 3 T cell receptor beta chains from one sample sequenced in a study of CD8 T cells in ankylosing spondylitis. Overall study results and limits: One TCR beta motif, made up of under ten highly homologous variants, appeared characteristic of ankylosing spondylitis blood.

Using its own MiXCR run on the 5' RACE reads, TCRdb lists one record per CDR3 protein. Among 500,000 or so distinct CDR3 sequences, roughly 5.2% were seen once, and the ten largest hold roughly 3.5%. Their cognate antigens are unknown. The source material was blood, either unsorted or a sorted T cell fraction (not recorded which). These receptors all stem from a male donor with ankylosing spondylitis.

This clonotype has more than one count but fewer than ten. The chain has TRBV5-1 and TRBJ2-1, with 8 bases aligning to TRBD1. Trimming cost V 0 bases and J 4 bases; bases outside gene matches: 6. CDR1 is SGHRS, CDR2 YFSETQ, per germline. The CDR3 is 16 amino acids. In DNA, the CDR3 is TGCGCCAGCAGCTTGGCGGGACAGGCATTTTACAATGAGCAGTTCTTC. Translation: CASSLAGQAFYNEQFF.

This rearrangement joins TRBV6-1 to TRBJ1-1; D is undetermined. The CDR3 extends over 14 amino acids. Germline V gene data show CDR1 as MNHNS and CDR2 as SASEGT. V lost 0 bases and J lost 0, with 5 bases in between. CDR3 in DNA: TGTGCCAGCAGTGAAGCAGGAGTGAACACTGAAGCTTTCTTT. This codes for CASSEAGVNTEAFF.

This clonotype was observed at least ten times. The chain combines TRBV28 with TRBJ1-5; possibly TRBD1 for D (5 bases). Germline assignment: CDR1 MDHEN and CDR2 SYDVKM. The CDR3 is 17 amino acids. The V gene lost 5 bases and the J gene lost 2 bases, with 19 bases spanning the gap. CDR3 sequence (DNA): TGTGCCAGCAGTACGGGACTGGGCTCACTTGGCAATCAGCCCCAGCATTTT. It codes for CASSTGLGSLGNQPQHF.